Listed here are 23 T cell receptor beta chains from one sample, sequenced in a study of vaccination and CD4 T cells after COVID-19 (dated by TCRdb to between 2021 and 2024). The sample's treatment or condition label, in plain terms: roughly 11-day PBMC culture with coronavirus spike peptide pools or control peptides (ViraFEST assay). CD4+ T cells from unexposed donors were collected before the COVID-19 pandemic (2011-2018). Their target antigens are unknown. Libraries were built with PCR. TCRdb records Illumina iSeq 100 as the sequencer. DNA from cultured CD4+ T cells was subjected to TCR sequencing with the Oncomine TCR Beta short-read assay at the Johns Hopkins FTIC core. The public sequencing data were trimmed at Q25 with fastp and processed into clonotypes with MiXCR by TCRdb, which kept only in-frame beta chains. Rows are combined by CDR3 protein, so each entry shows the most common genes and DNA. The sample data list several thousand distinct CDR3 sequences, and around 30% of these were observed just once. About 24% of the sample is in the top ten clones.

The sequenced sample was CD4+ T cells from blood, cultured in vitro. The receptors were gathered from a human donor in good health.

The V and J genes are TRBV10-2 and TRBJ1-1; the D is unclear. The CDR3 runs to 14 residues. V was pared by 1 base and J by 1 base, with 7 bases between. CDR1 is WSHSY, CDR2 SAAADI, per germline. CDR3 coding DNA: TGCGCCAGCAGTGAGTATGGGTCGAACACTGAAGCTTTCTTT. Its translation is CASSEYGSNTEAFF.

This rearrangement joins TRBV1 to TRBJ1-5; the table gives TRBD1 as D, unverified against the DNA. TRBV1 is designated a pseudogene. The CDR3 has 15 amino acids. The CDR3 DNA follows: TGCACCAGCAGCCAAGACGGGACAACCCCTCAAGCCCAGCATTTT. It yields the protein CTSSQDGTTPQAQHF.

This clonotype was observed a few times. V usage is TRBV6-5 and J usage is TRBJ1-6; D unclear. CDR1 and CDR2 (germline): MNHEY, SVGAGI. The V gene lost 6 bases and the J gene lost 8 bases, with 11 bases spanning the gap. The CDR3 sequence is 13 residues long. CDR3 in amino acids: CASSYQRDSPLHF. The DNA of the CDR3 is TGTGCCAGCAGCTACCAACGTGATTCACCCCTCCACTTT.

This clonotype was counted between two and nine times. The V gene is TRBV7-3, the J gene TRBJ2-7; no definite D call. Germline CDR1 and CDR2: SGHTA and FQGTGA. Deletions cut 4 bases from V and 4 bases from J, with 14 bases between. CDR3 length equals 14 residues. CDR3: CASSYLGGEYEQYF. CDR3 coding DNA: TGTGCCAGCAGCTACCTCGGTGGAGAATACGAGCAGTACTTC.

This clonotype was detected a few times. This rearrangement joins TRBV14 to TRBJ1-1; D might be TRBD1 (5 bases). Trimming took off 0 bases at V and 11 bases at J, with 10 bases between the two ends. The CDR3 is 12 amino acids. Germline V gives CDR1 SGHDN, CDR2 FVKESK. The CDR3 coding sequence is TGTGCCAGCAGCCAAGACAGGGCAAAGGCTTTCTTT. Residues: CASSQDRAKAFF.

J is TRBJ1-1 and V is TRBV11-2, with a weak D call TRBD1 (5 bases). The V and J ends lost 5 bases and 1 base respectively, with 8 bases between them. Germline lookup yields CDR1 SGHAT and CDR2 FQNNGV. This CDR3 is built from 13 residues. The CDR3, as DNA: TGTGCCAGCAGCCTGACAGAGAACACTGAAGCTTTCTTT. Translation gives CASSLTENTEAFF.

CDR3: CASSRGEGSTEAFF. Written as DNA, the CDR3 is TGCGCCAGCAGCCGGGGGGAAGGAAGCACTGAAGCTTTCTTT. The chain recombines TRBV4-1 with TRBJ1-1, with D tentatively TRBD1 (5 bases). V was clipped by 4 bases and J by 4 bases, with 13 bases between them. Germline CDR1 reads MGHRA; CDR2 reads YSYEKL. The CDR3 is 14 residues long.

The gene calls are TRBV30 and TRBJ1-1; no firm D call. V lost 0 bases and J lost 5, with 4 bases in between. This CDR3 spans 11 amino acids. Germline V gives CDR1 GTSNPN, CDR2 SVGIG (reference sequence). Here the CDR3 DNA reads TGTGCCTGGAGTGTATTAACTGAAGCTTTCTTT. Its protein product is CAWSVLTEAFF.

This clonotype turned up a few times. The rearrangement joins TRBV19 to TRBJ1-1, with D perhaps TRBD1 (5 bases). Germline CDR1 and CDR2: LNHDA and SQIVND (reference sequence). The CDR3 covers 11 residues. Trimming took 7 bases from V and 11 from J, leaving 14 bases between them. As DNA, the CDR3 is TGTGCCAGTACAGGCAGGGAGGGTGCTTTCTTT. It encodes CASTGREGAFF.

This chain connects TRBV7-2 to TRBJ2-3; TRBD2 is a possible D gene (7 bases). Germline assignment: CDR1 SGHTA and CDR2 FQGNSA. The V and J ends lost 5 bases and 5 bases respectively, with 14 bases between them. The CDR3 extends over 14 amino acids. Here the CDR3 reads CASSLRRGLDTQYF. The CDR3 DNA is TGTGCCAGCAGCCTAAGGCGGGGGCTAGATACGCAGTATTTT.

This clonotype was seen a handful of times. The rearrangement joins TRBV20-1 to TRBJ2-3; 12 nucleotides line up with TRBD2. The germline CDR1 and CDR2 sequences are DFQATT and SNEGSKA (reference sequence). This CDR3 has 14 amino acids. J was trimmed by 10 bases and V by 6 bases; bases with no gene match: 11. CDR3 region: CSARTSGAQQAQYF. Written as DNA, the CDR3 is TGCAGTGCCCGGACTAGCGGGGCTCAACAGGCGCAGTATTTT.

The CDR3 is CSAKPGLADTDTQYF. CDR3 coding DNA: TGCAGTGCAAAGCCAGGACTAGCGGACACAGATACGCAGTATTTT. The chain is built from TRBV20-1 and TRBJ2-3, with 10 bases aligning to TRBD2. This CDR3 is built from 15 residues. Germline trimming cut 6 bases from V and 2 bases from J; bases unmatched to any gene: 8. Germline V gene data show CDR1 as DFQATT and CDR2 as SNEGSKA (reference sequence).

The CDR3 is CASSSRTSGYTDTQYF. In DNA, the CDR3 is TGTGCCAGCAGCTCCCGGACTAGCGGATACACAGATACGCAGTATTTT. This rearrangement joins TRBV7-3 to TRBJ2-3, with 10 positions matching TRBD2. Per the germline V gene, CDR1 is SGHTA and CDR2 is FQGTGA. The CDR3 is 16 residues long. V was pared by 4 bases and J by 2 bases, with 6 bases of the junction left unmatched.

V and J are TRBV5-1 and TRBJ1-1, with D possibly matching TRBD1 (5 bases). The V gene lost 3 bases and the J gene lost 10 bases, with 16 bases spanning the gap. The CDR3 has 13 residues. CDR1 and CDR2 from the germline V gene are SGHRS and YFSETQ. CDR3 coding DNA: TGCGCCAGCAGCTCCGGGGACCGGGGTGTAGCTTTCTTT. Its translation is CASSSGDRGVAFF.

V gene TRBV7-3 combines with J gene TRBJ2-2; no clear D gene. Germline-derived CDR1 and CDR2 are SGHTA and FQGTGA. V shed 2 bases and J shed 2 bases, with 9 bases lying between them. The CDR3 spans 15 residues. Here the CDR3 reads CASSLGGVNTGELFF. DNA for the CDR3: TGTGCCAGCAGCTTAGGTGGAGTTAACACCGGGGAGCTGTTTTTT.

The V and J genes are TRBV5-1 and TRBJ2-1, with 10 bases lining up with TRBD1. The CDR3 has 17 residues. CDR1 and CDR2 (germline): SGHRS, YFSETQ. Germline trimming cut 3 bases from V and 4 bases from J; bases unmatched to any gene: 10. CDR3 bases: TGCGCCAGCAGCTGGACGGGACAGGGGATAGCGTACAATGAGCAGTTCTTC. Amino acids: CASSWTGQGIAYNEQFF.

This clonotype has more than one count but fewer than ten. This sequence joins TRBV6-5 and TRBJ1-6, with D perhaps matching TRBD1 (6 bases). Germline V gives CDR1 MNHEY, CDR2 SVGAGI. The germline V and J ends were trimmed by 2 bases and 10 bases, with 18 bases remaining between them. The CDR3 totals 16 residues. The CDR3 DNA reads as TGTGCCAGCAGTTACGGGACCCGCAGGGGCGGCTCACCCCTCCACTTT. Protein sequence: CASSYGTRRGGSPLHF.

This clonotype ranks as medium-sized. The chain recombines TRBV20-1 with TRBJ2-2, with D perhaps matching TRBD2 (6 bases). The germline V gene has CDR1 DFQATT and CDR2 SNEGSKA (reference sequence). V gave up 3 bases and J gave up 4 bases, with 12 bases separating them. There are 14 residues in the CDR3. The CDR3, as DNA: TGCAGTGCTAGTGGGGGGAGCTTCACCGGGGAGCTGTTTTTT. Translating it yields CSASGGSFTGELFF.

There are a few counts of this clonotype. Germline and junction disagree at one end, which may indicate a read error. The chain links TRBV6-1 to TRBJ2-7, with D unclear. This CDR3 has 12 residues. From germline, CDR1 is MNHNS and CDR2 SASEGT. The CDR3 sequence: CASSETSNEQYF. The CDR3 DNA reads as TGTGCCAGCAGTGAAACCTCCAACGAGCAGTACTTC.

This clonotype occurred a few times. It is unclear where the CDR3 begins or ends on the DNA, so no DNA is shown, and the CDR3 is as TCRdb lists it. The chain combines TRBV21-1 with TRBJ2-2; TRBD1 is the table's D call and was not checked against the DNA. TRBV21-1 is a documented pseudogene. The CDR3 extends over 16 residues, inclusive of both ends. The CDR3 spells CASSKVGQGATGELFF.

In DNA form, the CDR3 reads TGTGCCAGCAAGACAGTTAATTCACCCCTCCACTTT. Amino acid sequence: CASKTVNSPLHF. V gene TRBV6-1 combines with J gene TRBJ1-6; a weak D match, TRBD1 (5 bases). V lost 7 bases and J lost 6, with 7 bases in between. This CDR3 comprises 12 residues. Germline-derived CDR1 and CDR2 are MNHNS and SASEGT.

The rearrangement uses TRBV5-6 and TRBJ1-2, with D uncertain. V lost 0 bases and J lost 5, with 8 bases in between. The germline V gene encodes CDR1 SGHDT and CDR2 YYEEEE. This CDR3 region has 13 residues. CDR3 in amino acids: CASSLAGSYGYTF. The DNA for the CDR3 is TGTGCCAGCAGCTTGGCCGGAAGTTATGGCTACACCTTC. Full variable domain (remainder filled in from reference TRBV5-6 and TRBJ1-2): DAGVTQSPTHLIKTRGQQVTLRCSPKSGHDTVSWYQQALGQGPQFIFQYYEEEERQRGNFPDRFSGHQFPNYSSELNVNALLLGDSALYLCASSLAGSYGYTFGSGTRLTVV.

In this sample, this clonotype turned up a few times. The chain is built from TRBV5-1 and TRBJ2-5; D perhaps matches TRBD1 (5 bases). CDR1 SGHRS and CDR2 YFSETQ come from the germline V gene. The CDR3 runs 18 residues. V was shortened by 0 bases and J by 2 bases, with 20 bases between the two germline ends. CDR3 sequence reads: CASSLAEAGWTPQETQYF. Written as DNA, the CDR3 is TGCGCCAGCAGCTTGGCCGAGGCAGGGTGGACCCCTCAAGAGACCCAGTACTTC.